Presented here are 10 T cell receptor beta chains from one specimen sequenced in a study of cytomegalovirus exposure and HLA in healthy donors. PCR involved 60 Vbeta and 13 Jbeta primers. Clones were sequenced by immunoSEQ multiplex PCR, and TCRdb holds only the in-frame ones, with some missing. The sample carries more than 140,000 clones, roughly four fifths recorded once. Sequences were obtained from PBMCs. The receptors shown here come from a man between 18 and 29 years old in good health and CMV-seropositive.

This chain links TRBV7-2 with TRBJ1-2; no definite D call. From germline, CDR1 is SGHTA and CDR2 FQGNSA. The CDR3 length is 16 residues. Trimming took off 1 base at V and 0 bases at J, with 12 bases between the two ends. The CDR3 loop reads CASSLDVARTNYGYTF. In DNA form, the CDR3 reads TGTGCCAGCAGCTTAGACGTCGCCAGAACTAACTATGGCTACACCTTC.

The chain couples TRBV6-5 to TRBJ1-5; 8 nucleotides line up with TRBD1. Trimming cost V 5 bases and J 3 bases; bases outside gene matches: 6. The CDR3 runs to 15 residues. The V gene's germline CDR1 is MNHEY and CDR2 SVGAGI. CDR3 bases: TGTGCCAGCAGTAGGACAGGGTATACCAATCAGCCCCAGCATTTT. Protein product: CASSRTGYTNQPQHF.

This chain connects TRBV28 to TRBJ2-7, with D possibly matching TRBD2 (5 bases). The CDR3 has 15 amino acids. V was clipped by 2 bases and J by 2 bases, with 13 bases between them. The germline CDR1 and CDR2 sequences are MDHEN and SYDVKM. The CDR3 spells CASSLRGRLPYEQYF. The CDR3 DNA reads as TGTGCCAGCAGTTTAAGAGGGCGACTACCCTACGAGCAGTACTTC.

The chain's CDR3 is CASTLTRSSYNEQFF. DNA of the CDR3: TGCGCCAGCACCTTGACGAGGAGCTCCTACAATGAGCAGTTCTTC. This chain joins TRBV10-2 and TRBJ2-1; D call uncertain. V was cut by 7 bases and J by 0 bases, with 13 bases left in between. CDR1 is WSHSY and CDR2 is SAAADI in the germline V gene. CDR3 length equals 15 residues.

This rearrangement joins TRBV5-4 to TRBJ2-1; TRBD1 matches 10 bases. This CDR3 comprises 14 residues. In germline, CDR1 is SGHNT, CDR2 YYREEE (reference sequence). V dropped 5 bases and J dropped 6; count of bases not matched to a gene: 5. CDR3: CASRQTGGRNEQFF. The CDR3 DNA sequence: TGTGCCAGCAGGCAGACAGGGGGCCGCAATGAGCAGTTCTTC.

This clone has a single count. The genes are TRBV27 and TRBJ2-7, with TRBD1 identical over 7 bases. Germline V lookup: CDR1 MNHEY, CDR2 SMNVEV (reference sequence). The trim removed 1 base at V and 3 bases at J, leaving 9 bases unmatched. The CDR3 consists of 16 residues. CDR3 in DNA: TGTGCCAGCAGTTTATGGTCAGGGGGAAAGAACTACGAGCAGTACTTC. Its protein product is CASSLWSGGKNYEQYF.

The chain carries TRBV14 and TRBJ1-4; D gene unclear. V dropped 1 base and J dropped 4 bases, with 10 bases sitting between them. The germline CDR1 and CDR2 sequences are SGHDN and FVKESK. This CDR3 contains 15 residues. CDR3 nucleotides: TGTGCCAGCAGCCAAGTAGCCGGGAGTAATGAAAAACTGTTTTTT. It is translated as CASSQVAGSNEKLFF.

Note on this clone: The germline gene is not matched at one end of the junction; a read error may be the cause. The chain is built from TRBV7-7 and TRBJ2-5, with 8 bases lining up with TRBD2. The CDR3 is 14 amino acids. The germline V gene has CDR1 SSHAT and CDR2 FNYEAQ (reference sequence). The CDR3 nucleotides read TGTGCTAGCAGCTCGAGCGGGAGTCGTGAGACCCAGTACTTC. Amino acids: CASSSSGSRETQYF.

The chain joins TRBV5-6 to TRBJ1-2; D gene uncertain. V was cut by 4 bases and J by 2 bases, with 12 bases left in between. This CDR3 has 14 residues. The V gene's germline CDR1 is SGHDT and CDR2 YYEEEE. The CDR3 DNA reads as TGTGCCAGCAGCCCAACCGCGTGGAACTATGGCTACACCTTC. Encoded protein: CASSPTAWNYGYTF.

The CDR3 DNA is TGTGCCAGCAGCACCGGTTTGGGGGAGCTGTTTTTT. Translation gives CASSTGLGELFF. V gene TRBV9 combines with J gene TRBJ2-2; D uncertain. Germline V gene sequence: CDR1 SGDLS, CDR2 YYNGEE. Trimming left V 4 bases short and J 8 bases short, with 9 bases between. The CDR3 spans 12 residues. The full variable domain, with the rest looked up from reference TRBV9 and TRBJ2-2, is DSGVTQTPKHLITATGQRVTLRCSPRSGDLSVYWYQQSLDQGLQFLIQYYNGEERAKGNILERFSAQQFPDLHSELNLSSLELGDSALYFCASSTGLGELFFGEGSRLTVL.